Each of the 26 T cell receptor beta chains below was sequenced from the same sample in a study of Ad26.COV2.S vaccination and SARS-CoV-2 variants. Assay used: immunoSEQ multiplex PCR; TCRdb lists only in-frame clones, some missing. The repertoire includes approximately 300,000 clones, 85% of them detected once, and 2.1% sits in the top ten. The treatment was: 15 to 20 received Ad26.COV2.S at low or high dose, single or two shots; roughly five received placebo; per-sample allocation not given. Sample collection was performed on day 63 after the first vaccine or placebo injection. The starting material was peripheral blood, obtained in a trial of Ad26.COV2.S vaccine versus placebo. These receptors were obtained from a person between 18 and 65 years old who received the Ad26.COV2.S COVID-19 vaccine or a placebo.

Only one count was recorded for this clone. The CDR3 DNA reads TGTGCCAGCAGCCCTACCGGGACTAGCGTCGGCACAGATACGCAGTATTTT. The encoded protein is CASSPTGTSVGTDTQYF. The J gene is TRBJ2-3, the V gene TRBV7-9; 10 bases align to TRBD2. Germline values: CDR1 SEHNR, CDR2 FQNEAQ (reference sequence). The CDR3 loop spans 17 amino acids. The V gene end was trimmed by 5 bases and the J gene end by 1 base; junction bases not matched to a gene: 9.

For the CDR3, the DNA is TGTGCCAGCAGCGTAGAGCTAAAACCAGAGACCCAGTACTTC. Amino acid sequence: CASSVELKPETQYF. V gene TRBV9 combines with J gene TRBJ2-5; D call uncertain. CDR1 is SGDLS and CDR2 is YYNGEE in the germline V gene. The V gene lost 0 bases and the J gene lost 4 bases, with 10 bases spanning the gap. There are 14 residues in the CDR3.

This clone has a handful of counts. This sequence joins TRBV28 and TRBJ2-6; D is unresolved. Trimming took 5 bases from V and 0 from J, leaving 14 bases between them. CDR3 size: 17 residues. Germline loops: CDR1 MDHEN, CDR2 SYDVKM. CDR3 protein: CASSLSPWHSGANVLTF. The DNA of the CDR3 is TGTGCCAGCAGTCTCAGTCCCTGGCACTCTGGGGCCAACGTCCTGACTTTC.

The chain uses TRBV28 and TRBJ1-3, with D tentatively TRBD1 (6 bases). Germline V CDR1 and CDR2: MDHEN, SYDVKM. The CDR3 has 16 amino acids. Trimming cost V 2 bases and J 3 bases, with 14 bases left between them. The CDR3 nucleotides are TGTGCCAGCAGTTTAGAAGCCCGCAGGGGTGGAAACACCATATATTTT. This codes for CASSLEARRGGNTIYF. The variable domain in full, completed from reference TRBV28 and TRBJ1-3, reads DVKVTQSSRYLVKRTGEKVFLECVQDMDHENMFWYRQDPGLGLRLIYFSYDVKMKEKGDIPEGYSVSREKKERFSLILESASTNQTSMYLCASSLEARRGGNTIYFGEGSWLTVV.

This rearrangement joins TRBV5-1 to TRBJ2-3, with D tentatively TRBD1 (5 bases). V lost 4 bases and J lost 2, with 14 bases in between. CDR3 size: 15 residues. Per germline, CDR1 SGHRS and CDR2 YFSETQ. CDR3 DNA: TGCGCCAGCAGCCCGCTGACAGTGTACACAGATACGCAGTATTTT. This translates into CASSPLTVYTDTQYF.

This clone was counted a single time. The CDR3 DNA is TGTGCCAGCAGTCCGGGTGTGTGGCAAGAGACCCAGTACTTC. It specifies CASSPGVWQETQYF. The genes are TRBV27 and TRBJ2-5; D call uncertain. Germline loops: CDR1 MNHEY, CDR2 SMNVEV (reference sequence). V was clipped by 5 bases and J by 2 bases, with 12 bases between them. CDR3 length equals 14 residues.

The table lists this clone with a count of one. The V call is TRBV14, the J call TRBJ1-4; 7 bases align to TRBD1. Losses at the gene ends were 4 bases for V and 8 bases for J; bases not matched to a gene: 10. Germline assignment: CDR1 SGHDN and CDR2 FVKESK. The CDR3 has 15 residues. The CDR3 is CASSPDRALGEKLFF. CDR3 coding DNA: TGTGCCAGCAGCCCCGACAGGGCATTGGGAGAAAAACTGTTTTTT.

This chain uses TRBV6-5 with TRBJ2-7; TRBD1 might be the D (6 bases). The V gene lost 2 bases and the J gene lost 6 bases, with 17 bases spanning the gap. This CDR3 spans 15 amino acids. The germline V gene has CDR1 MNHEY and CDR2 SVGAGI. This chain's CDR3 is CASSYGGGRVAEQYF. The CDR3 nucleotides are TGTGCCAGCAGTTACGGGGGCGGCCGGGTGGCCGAGCAGTACTTC.

This chain links TRBV4-2 with TRBJ2-1; D not resolved. The CDR3 spans 15 residues. Between the trimmed V and J ends, which lost 0 bases and 7 bases, there was a span of 13 bases. Per the germline V gene, CDR1 is LGHNA and CDR2 is YNFKEQ. CDR3: CASSQDFGVKNEQFF. Here the CDR3 DNA reads TGTGCCAGCAGCCAAGATTTCGGAGTTAAAAATGAGCAGTTCTTC.

The chain is built from TRBV15 and TRBJ2-3, with TRBD2 identical over 7 bases. The ends lost 4 bases at V and 3 bases at J; junction bases unmatched: 1. CDR1 and CDR2 from the germline V gene are LNHNV and YYDKDF (reference sequence). The CDR3 loop spans 13 amino acids. The CDR3 coding sequence is TGTGCCACCAGCATGCGGGGGACAGATACGCAGTATTTT. It codes for CATSMRGTDTQYF.

The chain uses TRBV29-1 and TRBJ2-1, with no clear D. Germline V gene sequence: CDR1 SQVTM, CDR2 ANQGSEA. V was pared by 4 bases and J by 2 bases, with 12 bases between. The CDR3 runs to 14 residues. Here the CDR3 DNA reads TGCAGCGTTGTACCGCGCGTGACCTACAATGAGCAGTTCTTC. Amino acid sequence: CSVVPRVTYNEQFF.

The J gene is TRBJ1-3, the V gene TRBV28; TRBD1 matches at 7 bases. CDR3 size: 14 residues. Germline lookup yields CDR1 MDHEN and CDR2 SYDVKM. V was pared by 8 bases and J by 5 bases, with 9 bases of the junction left unmatched. The CDR3, as DNA: TGTGCCAGCTCGGGACAGACCACACGAAACACCATATATTTT. Amino acid sequence: CASSGQTTRNTIYF.

The chain combines TRBV28 with TRBJ2-1; 9 positions match TRBD2. Germline assignment: CDR1 MDHEN and CDR2 SYDVKM. V trimming: 4 bases; J trimming: 11 bases; junction bases outside the gene matches: 12. There are 15 residues in the CDR3. The CDR3 loop is CASSSPGGGAFKQFF. CDR3 nucleotides: TGTGCCAGCAGTTCTCCTGGCGGGGGGGCCTTTAAGCAGTTCTTC.

J is TRBJ2-2 and V is TRBV5-1; D uncertain. CDR3 length equals 14 residues. Trimming pared 0 bases from V and 6 bases from J, leaving 9 bases between. The germline CDR1 and CDR2 sequences are SGHRS and YFSETQ. The CDR3 region is CASSLDGFPGELFF. DNA for the CDR3: TGCGCCAGCAGCTTGGATGGGTTTCCCGGGGAGCTGTTTTTT.

The gene calls are TRBV7-9 and TRBJ2-1, with 9 positions matching TRBD1. Germline CDR1 SEHNR, CDR2 FQNEAQ (reference sequence). The trim removed 5 bases at V and 5 bases at J, leaving 10 bases unmatched. The CDR3 contains 16 residues. The CDR3 region is CASSERPGQGNNEQFF. The CDR3 nucleotides are TGTGCCAGCAGCGAAAGGCCGGGACAGGGCAACAATGAGCAGTTCTTC.

The chain couples TRBV30 to TRBJ2-3, with D uncertain. This CDR3 is 13 amino acids long. Looked up from germline, CDR1 is GTSNPN and CDR2 is SVGIG (reference sequence). The V end lost 0 bases, the J end lost 2 bases, and 6 bases lay between the germline ends. CDR3 protein: CAWSVTFTDTQYF. Written as DNA, the CDR3 is TGTGCCTGGAGTGTAACCTTCACAGATACGCAGTATTTT. Based on the CDR3 plus reference TRBV30 and TRBJ2-3, the full variable domain is SQTIHQWPATLVQPVGSPLSLECTVEGTSNPNLYWYRQAAGRGLQLLFYSVGIGQISSEVPQNLSASRPQDRQFILSSKKLLLSDSGFYLCAWSVTFTDTQYFGPGTRLTVL.

The rearrangement uses TRBV4-1 and TRBJ2-7; maybe TRBD2 (6 bases). Trimming left V 3 bases short and J 4 bases short, with 16 bases between. CDR3 size: 15 residues. Germline-derived CDR1 and CDR2 are MGHRA and YSYEKL. The CDR3 coding sequence is TGCGCCAGCAGCCACCCCGGTCGGGGACTGTACGAGCAGTACTTC. It yields the protein CASSHPGRGLYEQYF.

As to this clone: In the same sample, other DNA sequences code for this CDR3. V usage is TRBV7-9 and J usage is TRBJ2-7, with 7 bases fitting TRBD2. The CDR3 spans 15 residues. The V gene's germline CDR1 is SEHNR and CDR2 FQNEAQ (reference sequence). The trim removed 3 bases at V and 3 bases at J, leaving 8 bases unmatched. Written as DNA, the CDR3 is TGTGCCAGCAGCTTGGCGGGGGAGGAAAGCTACGAGCAGTACTTC. Amino acids: CASSLAGEESYEQYF.

This clone has a single count. The rearrangement uses TRBV12-3 or TRBV12-4 and TRBJ2-7; weak D call: TRBD1 (6 bases). The V gene lost 5 bases and the J gene lost 5 bases, with 10 bases spanning the gap. CDR3 length: 12 amino acids. The CDR3 sequence is CASSIGTHEQYF. The CDR3 bases are TGTGCCAGCAGTATCGGGACACACGAGCAGTACTTC.

This chain links TRBV28 with TRBJ1-2; D gene unclear. The V end lost 1 base, the J end lost 3 bases, and 3 bases lay between the germline ends. This CDR3 is 12 amino acids long. The germline CDR1 and CDR2 sequences are MDHEN and SYDVKM. CDR3 sequence: CASSLSDYGYTF. CDR3 sequence (DNA): TGTGCCAGCAGTTTATCAGACTATGGCTACACCTTC.

This sequence joins TRBV25-1 and TRBJ1-2, with D possibly TRBD1 on 6 matching bases. V lost 9 bases and J lost 4, with 15 bases in between. The CDR3 contains 13 residues. Germline V gene sequence: CDR1 MGHDK, CDR2 SYGVNS. The DNA of the CDR3 is TGTGCCAGTTCAGGGGCCGTCGGCTATGGCTACACCTTC. Protein product: CASSGAVGYGYTF.

This sequence joins TRBV28 and TRBJ1-2; D unresolved. V was trimmed by 5 bases and J by 4 bases, leaving 11 bases between them. The CDR3 contains 13 residues. The germline V gene encodes CDR1 MDHEN and CDR2 SYDVKM. In nucleotides, the CDR3 is TGTGCCAGCAGTCCGACAATCTTCTATGGCTACACCTTC. Translating it yields CASSPTIFYGYTF.

This chain uses TRBV6-5 with TRBJ2-7; D perhaps matches TRBD1 (6 bases). The CDR3 consists of 14 residues. Germline V gene data show CDR1 as MNHEY and CDR2 as SVGAGI. V was cut by 11 bases and J by 0 bases, with 17 bases left in between. The CDR3 loop is CASQSRDTSYEQYF. The CDR3 coding sequence is TGTGCCTCCCAGAGCCGGGACACCTCCTACGAGCAGTACTTC.

The chain carries TRBV7-2 and TRBJ2-2; D perhaps matches TRBD2 (5 bases). The CDR3 has 15 residues. Germline assignment: CDR1 SGHTA and CDR2 FQGNSA. V dropped 5 bases and J dropped 1 base, with 11 bases sitting between them. In DNA form, the CDR3 reads TGTGCCAGCAGCGTCTCTAGCCAGAACACCGGGGAGCTGTTTTTT. Residues: CASSVSSQNTGELFF.

The chain uses TRBV5-6 and TRBJ2-3; 7 nucleotides align to TRBD2. CDR3 length: 16 residues. Germline V CDR1 and CDR2: SGHDT, YYEEEE. Unmatched junction bases numbered 10, after V lost 1 base and J lost 5 bases. The CDR3 here is CASSLTVGRGGDTQYF. The CDR3 DNA reads TGTGCCAGCAGCTTGACGGTGGGGCGCGGGGGAGATACGCAGTATTTT.

The chain is built from TRBV11-2 and TRBJ2-3, with a possible D match to TRBD2 (6 bases). In germline, CDR1 is SGHAT, CDR2 FQNNGV. The CDR3 contains 15 residues. The V and J ends lost 3 bases and 2 bases respectively, with 12 bases between them. The CDR3 nucleotides are TGTGCCAGCAGCTTCCGGGGGAGGCACACAGATACGCAGTATTTT. Translated: CASSFRGRHTDTQYF.